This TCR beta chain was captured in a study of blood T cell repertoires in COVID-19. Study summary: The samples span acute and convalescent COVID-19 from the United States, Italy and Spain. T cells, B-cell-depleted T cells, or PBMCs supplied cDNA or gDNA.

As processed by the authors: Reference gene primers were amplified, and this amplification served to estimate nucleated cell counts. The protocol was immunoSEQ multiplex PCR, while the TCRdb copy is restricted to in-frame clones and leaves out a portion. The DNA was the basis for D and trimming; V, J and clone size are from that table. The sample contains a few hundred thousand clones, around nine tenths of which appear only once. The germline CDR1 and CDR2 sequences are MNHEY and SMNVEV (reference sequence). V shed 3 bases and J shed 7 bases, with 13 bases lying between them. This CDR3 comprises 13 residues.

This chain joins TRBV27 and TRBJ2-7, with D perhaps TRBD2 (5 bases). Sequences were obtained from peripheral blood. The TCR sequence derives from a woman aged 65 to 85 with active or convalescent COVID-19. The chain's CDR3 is CASSFGGAKEQYF. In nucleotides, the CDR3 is TGTGCCAGCAGTTTCGGAGGTGCGAAGGAGCAGTACTTC.